The 30 T cell receptor beta chains given below trace back to one sample, sequenced in a study of cytomegalovirus exposure and HLA in healthy donors. Researchers ran the PCR with 60 Vbeta and 13 Jbeta primers. Libraries were prepared by immunoSEQ multiplex PCR; TCRdb keeps only in-frame clonotypes and omits some of them. The data contain roughly 190,000 clones, over 70% of them singletons. The sequencing sample was made of PBMCs. All receptors come from a man younger than 40 in good health and CMV-seronegative.

V and J are TRBV9 and TRBJ2-5, with 7 bases fitting TRBD2. From germline, CDR1 is SGDLS and CDR2 YYNGEE. Losses at the gene ends were 3 bases for V and 5 bases for J; bases not matched to a gene: 10. This CDR3 is 15 amino acids long. CDR3 DNA sequence: TGTGCCAGCAGCGCCCTCCCGGGAGGTGACGAGACCCAGTACTTC. Residues: CASSALPGGDETQYF. Together with reference TRBV9 and TRBJ2-5, the CDR3 gives the full variable domain: DSGVTQTPKHLITATGQRVTLRCSPRSGDLSVYWYQQSLDQGLQFLIQYYNGEERAKGNILERFSAQQFPDLHSELNLSSLELGDSALYFCASSALPGGDETQYFGPGTRLLVL.

The J gene is TRBJ2-5, the V gene TRBV6-1; TRBD1 matches 7 bases. V lost 2 bases and J lost 7; bases outside the gene matches: 10. This CDR3 region has 15 residues. From germline, CDR1 is MNHNS and CDR2 SASEGT. Here the CDR3 reads CASSELPGDSTTQYF. The CDR3 region has the DNA TGTGCCAGCAGTGAACTCCCTGGGGACAGCACGACCCAGTACTTC.

CDR3 sequence (DNA): TGCGCCAGCAGCCAAGTCGGGACTAATGGCTACACCTTC. Translating gives CASSQVGTNGYTF. The genes are TRBV4-1 and TRBJ1-2, with D possibly being TRBD1 (5 bases). Germline V lookup: CDR1 MGHRA, CDR2 YSYEKL. Trimming cost V 1 base and J 6 bases, with 9 bases left between them. CDR3 size: 13 residues.

This clone was picked up one time. This chain uses TRBV19 with TRBJ1-5, with D possibly TRBD1 on 6 matching bases. Germline V gene lookup returns CDR1 LNHDA and CDR2 SQIVND (reference sequence). The CDR3 covers 15 residues. V gave up 5 bases and J gave up 0 bases, with 11 bases separating them. The CDR3 loop is CASSAAGDSNQPQHF. Written as DNA, the CDR3 is TGTGCCAGTAGTGCGGCAGGGGATAGCAATCAGCCCCAGCATTTT. The entire variable domain, with the rest obtained from reference TRBV19 and TRBJ1-5, is as follows: DGGITQSPKYLFRKEGQNVTLSCEQNLNHDAMYWYRQDPGQGLRLIYYSQIVNDFQKGDIAEGYSVSREKKESFPLTVTSAQKNPTAFYLCASSAAGDSNQPQHFGDGTRLSIL.

In its sample, this clone was seen a few times. This chain joins TRBV2 and TRBJ1-2; tentatively, D is TRBD1 (6 bases). The V end was cut by 5 bases, the J end by 2 bases, with 9 bases between. The CDR3 is 13 residues long. The germline V gene encodes CDR1 SNHLY and CDR2 FYNNEI. The CDR3 DNA is TGTGCCAGCAGTCCGGACAGCAACTATGGCTACACCTTC. It encodes CASSPDSNYGYTF.

The chain has TRBV2 and TRBJ1-4, with TRBD1 as a possible D gene (5 bases). Per the germline V gene, CDR1 is SNHLY and CDR2 is FYNNEI. CDR3 length: 17 amino acids. Trimming shortened V by 6 bases and J by 3 bases, and 20 bases separated the two germline ends. In nucleotides, the CDR3 is TGTGCCAGCAGCTCGACGGAAAAGGGGAGGTCTAATGAAAAACTGTTTTTT. The encoded protein is CASSSTEKGRSNEKLFF.

The chain couples TRBV18 to TRBJ1-6; 8 nucleotides line up with TRBD1. Germline-derived CDR1 and CDR2 are KGHSH and LQKENI. J gave up 6 bases and V 3 bases, and 4 bases lay outside the gene matches. The CDR3 contains 15 residues. CDR3 DNA sequence: TGTGCCAGCTCACCCACGGGACAGGTTAATTCACCCCTCCACTTT. Protein sequence: CASSPTGQVNSPLHF.

The gene calls are TRBV7-9 and TRBJ1-1, with D uncertain. V shed 2 bases and J shed 1 base, with 5 bases lying between them. CDR1 is SEHNR, CDR2 FQNEAQ, per germline (reference sequence). The CDR3 consists of 13 residues. The CDR3, as DNA: TGTGCCAGCAGCTTACGAGAGAACACTGAAGCTTTCTTT. This sequence encodes CASSLRENTEAFF.

CDR3 DNA sequence: TGTGCCAGCAGTTACGGAAGGACTGGAAATGAGCAGTTCTTC. Amino acid sequence: CASSYGRTGNEQFF. The V and J genes are TRBV6-5 and TRBJ2-1; D might be TRBD2 (5 bases). The CDR3 is 14 residues long. Trimming removed 2 bases from V and 7 bases from J, with 12 bases in between. From germline, CDR1 is MNHEY and CDR2 SVGAGI.

This clone is a singleton in its sample. This chain joins TRBV5-1 and TRBJ2-7; 10 nucleotides agree with TRBD1. V lost 7 bases and J lost 3; bases outside the gene matches: 4. The CDR3 has 13 amino acids. The germline V gene has CDR1 SGHRS and CDR2 YFSETQ. This CDR3 is CASGDRGLYEQYF. The CDR3 DNA follows: TGCGCCAGCGGGGACAGGGGCCTCTACGAGCAGTACTTC.

This chain links TRBV6-5 with TRBJ1-6; the D gene is possibly TRBD1 (6 bases). Trimming pared 2 bases from V and 8 bases from J, leaving 10 bases between. Germline CDR1 is MNHEY and CDR2 is SVGAGI. The CDR3 is made up of 14 amino acids. CDR3 DNA: TGTGCCAGCAGTTACCGGGGGGCAGATTCACCCCTCCACTTT. Its protein product is CASSYRGADSPLHF.

The V gene is TRBV4-1, the J gene TRBJ2-7; 9 positions agree with TRBD1. Germline CDR1 reads MGHRA; CDR2 reads YSYEKL. The CDR3 length is 14 residues. V shed 6 bases and J 6 bases; nucleotides not matched to a gene: 9. CDR3 in DNA: TGCGCCAGCAGGCGAGGGGACAGGGTAGCCGAGCAGTACTTC. This sequence encodes CASRRGDRVAEQYF.

J is TRBJ2-5 and V is TRBV2, with 9 bases lining up with TRBD2. The CDR3 consists of 14 residues. Looked up from germline, CDR1 is SNHLY and CDR2 is FYNNEI. With 1 base clipped from V and 7 bases from J, the junction kept 4 bases outside the gene matches. CDR3 amino acids: CASSEVAGAVTQYF. CDR3 nucleotide sequence: TGTGCCAGCAGTGAAGTAGCGGGGGCGGTGACCCAGTACTTC.

This clone was detected once. This rearrangement joins TRBV7-6 to TRBJ2-2; weak D call: TRBD1 (5 bases). This CDR3 spans 11 amino acids. CDR1 is SGHVS, CDR2 FNYEAQ, per germline. V dropped 4 bases and J dropped 8 bases, with 5 bases sitting between them. The DNA of the CDR3 is TGTGCCAGCAGCTCAGGGGGGGAGCTGTTTTTT. It specifies CASSSGGELFF.

The V call is TRBV12-5, the J call TRBJ2-1; D is possibly TRBD2 (6 bases). The CDR3 runs to 20 residues. V was cut by 2 bases and J by 2 bases, with 25 bases left in between. CDR1 is LGHNT, CDR2 FRNRAP, per germline. The CDR3 sequence: CASGLSAGRAFGGTYNEQFF. CDR3 DNA sequence: TGTGCTAGTGGTTTGTCTGCCGGTAGGGCTTTTGGCGGGACCTACAATGAGCAGTTCTTC.

The J gene is TRBJ2-2, the V gene TRBV19; possibly TRBD2 for D (6 bases). V lost 7 bases and J 6 bases, leaving 18 bases between the germline ends. Germline V lookup: CDR1 LNHDA, CDR2 SQIVND (reference sequence). The CDR3 is made up of 15 amino acids. The DNA for the CDR3 is TGTGCCAGTAATACTATAGGAGGGACGTCCGGGGAGCTGTTTTTT. Protein: CASNTIGGTSGELFF.

The chain employs TRBV5-6 and TRBJ1-4; no firm D call. The CDR3 totals 14 residues. The ends were cut back, 1 base at V and 8 bases at J, with 12 bases in the middle. Germline V gene data show CDR1 as SGHDT and CDR2 as YYEEEE. The CDR3 region is CASSLREREEKLFF. The CDR3 DNA reads as TGTGCCAGCAGCTTGAGGGAGCGGGAAGAAAAACTGTTTTTT.

This clone was picked up a small number of times. The CDR3 DNA sequence: TGTGCCACCAGCAGAACCCCTACTAGCGGACGAGACGAGCAGTACTTC. Protein sequence: CATSRTPTSGRDEQYF. The rearrangement uses TRBV15 and TRBJ2-7, with 8 bases identical to TRBD2. This CDR3 region has 16 residues. Germline V gives CDR1 LNHNV, CDR2 YYDKDF (reference sequence). V lost 2 bases to trimming and J lost 5 bases; unmatched junction nucleotides: 11.

This sequence joins TRBV5-4 and TRBJ2-2; possibly TRBD2 for D (6 bases). This CDR3 comprises 16 residues. The germline V gene has CDR1 SGHNT and CDR2 YYREEE (reference sequence). V was shortened by 4 bases and J by 2 bases, with 15 bases between the two germline ends. The CDR3 spells CASSQGGTSNTGELFF. In DNA form, the CDR3 reads TGTGCCAGCAGCCAAGGAGGGACTTCAAACACCGGGGAGCTGTTTTTT.

This chain connects TRBV11-2 to TRBJ2-7; 10 bases line up with TRBD1. This CDR3 has 13 amino acids. V shed 4 bases and J 10 bases; nucleotides not matched to a gene: 7. Germline values: CDR1 SGHAT, CDR2 FQNNGV. The CDR3 DNA reads TGTGCCAGCAGCTCCAACCGGGACAGGGGACAGTACTTC. It specifies CASSSNRDRGQYF.

This chain connects TRBV19 to TRBJ2-3; 8 bases line up with TRBD1. The junction had 6 bases not matched to a gene; V was cut back by 7 bases and J by 0 bases. Germline CDR1 reads LNHDA; CDR2 reads SQIVND (reference sequence). CDR3 size: 15 residues. In DNA, the CDR3 is TGTGCCAGTAACCCGACAGGGGAAAGCACAGATACGCAGTATTTT. Translating it yields CASNPTGESTDTQYF.

V and J are TRBV4-1 and TRBJ2-2; D might be TRBD2 (7 bases). Germline CDR1 is MGHRA and CDR2 is YSYEKL. The CDR3 covers 16 residues. V lost 0 bases and J lost 5, with 13 bases in between. As DNA, the CDR3 is TGCGCCAGCAGCCAAGATGGGGGGGGGCGGACCGGGGAGCTGTTTTTT. Translated: CASSQDGGGRTGELFF.

The CDR3 sequence: CASGGGSRSSYEQYF. CDR3 coding DNA: TGTGCCAGCGGGGGGGGTAGCCGGAGCTCCTACGAGCAGTACTTC. The V gene is TRBV6-1, the J gene TRBJ2-7; 7 bases line up with TRBD2. The junction had 10 bases not matched to a gene; V was cut back by 8 bases and J by 0 bases. The CDR3 is 15 residues long. Per the germline V gene, CDR1 is MNHNS and CDR2 is SASEGT.

This clone was observed a handful of times. This chain links TRBV11-2 with TRBJ2-6; TRBD1 matches 7 bases. Germline CDR1 reads SGHAT; CDR2 reads FQNNGV. The V gene end was trimmed by 4 bases and the J gene end by 0 bases; junction bases not matched to a gene: 12. The CDR3 covers 19 residues. CDR3 nucleotides: TGTGCCAGCAGCTCGACCTGGGACAGACTAAGCTCTGGGGCCAACGTCCTGACTTTC. Translation gives CASSSTWDRLSSGANVLTF.

The chain carries TRBV7-2 and TRBJ2-5, with D tentatively TRBD2 (6 bases). The V end lost 1 base, the J end lost 4 bases, and 10 bases lay between the germline ends. CDR3 size: 14 residues. The germline CDR1 and CDR2 sequences are SGHTA and FQGNSA. CDR3 protein: CASSLEAGRETQYF. The CDR3 DNA reads as TGTGCCAGCAGCTTAGAGGCGGGGCGAGAGACCCAGTACTTC.

V is TRBV2 and J is TRBJ2-5, with a weak D call TRBD2 (5 bases). The germline gives CDR1 SNHLY, CDR2 FYNNEI. The ends were cut back, 8 bases at V and 2 bases at J, with 9 bases in the middle. The CDR3 spans 12 residues. The CDR3 region is CASPEGQETQYF. DNA of the CDR3: TGTGCCAGCCCCGAGGGACAAGAGACCCAGTACTTC. The variable domain in full, completed from reference TRBV2 and TRBJ2-5, reads EPEVTQTPSHQVTQMGQEVILRCVPISNHLYFYWYRQILGQKVEFLVSFYNNEISEKSEIFDDQFSVERPDGSNFTLKIRSTKLEDSAMYFCASPEGQETQYFGPGTRLLVL.

The chain combines TRBV28 with TRBJ2-2, with D hard to call. The CDR3 totals 16 residues. The V end was cut by 2 bases, the J end by 4 bases, with 14 bases between. CDR1 is MDHEN, CDR2 SYDVKM, per germline. The CDR3 DNA is TGTGCCAGCAGTTTAAGTCAGCCAGGTCCCACCGGGGAGCTGTTTTTT. Translation gives CASSLSQPGPTGELFF.

The rearrangement uses TRBV15 and TRBJ1-6, with D hard to call. V shed 2 bases and J shed 6 bases, with 11 bases lying between them. Germline V gene lookup returns CDR1 LNHNV and CDR2 YYDKDF (reference sequence). The CDR3 extends over 15 amino acids. The CDR3: CATSRHGLGNSPLHF. DNA for the CDR3: TGTGCCACCAGCAGACATGGACTGGGTAATTCACCCCTCCACTTT.

The CDR3 nucleotides are TGTGCCAGCAGAGGGGTAGGGACCCAGTACTTC. Translated, it gives CASRGVGTQYF. The rearrangement links TRBV6-1 to TRBJ2-5; possible D gene TRBD1, 5 bases. V lost 6 bases and J 7 bases, leaving 9 bases between the germline ends. In germline, CDR1 is MNHNS, CDR2 SASEGT. The CDR3 covers 11 residues.

This clone was counted only a few times. V usage is TRBV6-1 and J usage is TRBJ2-5; 7 nucleotides match TRBD2. V lost 5 bases and J lost 5; bases outside the gene matches: 8. This CDR3 is built from 14 residues. Germline V gene data show CDR1 as MNHNS and CDR2 as SASEGT. The CDR3 coding sequence is TGTGCCAGCAGTCTGAGACTAGCCGGGGAGACCCAGTACTTC. This encodes CASSLRLAGETQYF.